This TCR beta chain was sequenced during a study of spatial heterogeneity in lung cancer. In this sample, this clonotype turned up many times. Its specificity is unknown. Noted time point: sample taken at primary tumor resection. Patients with untreated early-stage non-small cell lung cancer, numbering 55 to 80, were the donors. Frozen PBMC, nontumor lung or tumor provided whole RNA, which was sequenced unsorted. Study-wide results and caveats: Relative to follow-up, resection was when ubiquitous expanded tumor TCRs appeared more in blood.

TCR cDNA molecules each had a unique molecular identifier. TCRdb analysed the 5' RACE reads with MiXCR anew, one entry per CDR3 protein. The table has about 42,000 distinct CDR3 sequences, around 7% seen once; the top ten hold 40% to 45%. Source: PBMCs, taken at surgery. This receptor was taken from a female donor with early-stage non-small cell lung cancer.

CDR3 coding DNA: TGTGCCAGCAGCTCCCAGGGGGCTAACACTGAAGCTTTCTTT. Its translation: CASSSQGANTEAFF. This chain uses TRBV7-2 with TRBJ1-1, with TRBD1 identical over 8 bases. Losses at the gene ends were 4 bases for V and 2 bases for J; bases not matched to a gene: 3. The germline CDR1 and CDR2 sequences are SGHTA and FQGNSA. This CDR3 has 14 residues.